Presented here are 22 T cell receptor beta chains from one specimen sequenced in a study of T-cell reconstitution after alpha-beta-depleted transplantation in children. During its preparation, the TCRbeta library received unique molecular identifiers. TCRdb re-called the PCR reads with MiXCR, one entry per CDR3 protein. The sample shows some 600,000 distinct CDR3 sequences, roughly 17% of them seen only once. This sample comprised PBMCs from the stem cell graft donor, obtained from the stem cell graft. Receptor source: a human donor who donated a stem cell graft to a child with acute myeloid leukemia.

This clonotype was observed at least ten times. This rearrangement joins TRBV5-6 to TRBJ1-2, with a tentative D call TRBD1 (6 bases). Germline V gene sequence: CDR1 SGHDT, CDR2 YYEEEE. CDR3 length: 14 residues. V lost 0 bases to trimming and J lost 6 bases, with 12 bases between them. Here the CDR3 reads CASSLVQGTDGYTF. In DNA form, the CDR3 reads TGTGCCAGCAGCTTGGTCCAGGGGACGGATGGCTACACCTTC.

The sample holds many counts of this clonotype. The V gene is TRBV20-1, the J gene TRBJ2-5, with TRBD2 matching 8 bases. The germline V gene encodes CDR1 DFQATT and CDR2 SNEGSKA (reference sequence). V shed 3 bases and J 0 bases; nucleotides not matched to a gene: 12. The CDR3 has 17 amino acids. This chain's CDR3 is CSARSMRERGNQETQYF. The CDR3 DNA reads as TGCAGTGCTAGGTCGATGAGGGAGCGGGGGAACCAAGAGACCCAGTACTTC.

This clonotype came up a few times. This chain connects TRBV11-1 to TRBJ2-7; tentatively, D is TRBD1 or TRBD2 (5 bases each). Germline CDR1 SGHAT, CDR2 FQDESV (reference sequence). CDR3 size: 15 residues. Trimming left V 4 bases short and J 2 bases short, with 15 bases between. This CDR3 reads CASSSPGDAAYEQYV. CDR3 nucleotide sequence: TGTGCCAGCAGCTCGCCTGGGGACGCAGCCTACGAGCAGTACGTC.

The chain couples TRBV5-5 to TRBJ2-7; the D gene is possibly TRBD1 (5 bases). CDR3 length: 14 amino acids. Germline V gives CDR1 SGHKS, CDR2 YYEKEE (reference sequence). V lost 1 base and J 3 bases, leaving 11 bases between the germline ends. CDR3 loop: CASSLNRNRYEQYF. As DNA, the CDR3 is TGTGCCAGCAGCTTGAACAGGAATCGCTACGAGCAGTACTTC.

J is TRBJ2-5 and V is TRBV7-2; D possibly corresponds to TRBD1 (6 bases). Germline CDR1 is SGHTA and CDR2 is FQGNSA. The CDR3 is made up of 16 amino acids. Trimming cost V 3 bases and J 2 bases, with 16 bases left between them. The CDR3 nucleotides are TGTGCCAGCAGCTTGGGACACTCCTCGATTCAAGAGACCCAGTACTTC. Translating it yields CASSLGHSSIQETQYF.

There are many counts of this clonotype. This CDR3 reads CSAKDRDGSTSPLHF. Here the CDR3 DNA reads TGCAGTGCGAAGGACAGGGATGGTAGTACTTCACCCCTCCACTTT. The V call is TRBV20-1, the J call TRBJ1-6, with TRBD1 matching 8 bases. The germline V gene has CDR1 DFQATT and CDR2 SNEGSKA (reference sequence). V gave up 6 bases and J gave up 9 bases; unmatched junction bases: 13. CDR3 length equals 15 residues.

Here the CDR3 DNA reads TGTGCCAGCCCTGGGGTAAGGGACATTGCACATTACGAGCAGTACGTC. Protein sequence: CASPGVRDIAHYEQYV. V is TRBV12-3 or TRBV12-4 and J is TRBJ2-7; weak D call: TRBD1 (6 bases). Trimming took off 8 bases at V and 4 bases at J, with 24 bases between the two ends. The CDR3 sequence is 16 residues long.

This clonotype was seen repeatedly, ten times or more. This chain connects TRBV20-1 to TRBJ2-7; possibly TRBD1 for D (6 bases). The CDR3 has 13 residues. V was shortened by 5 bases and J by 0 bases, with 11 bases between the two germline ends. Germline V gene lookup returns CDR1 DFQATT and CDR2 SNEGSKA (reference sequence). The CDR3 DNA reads TGCAGTGCTGCGAACAGGGACTCCTACGAGCAGTACGTC. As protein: CSAANRDSYEQYV.

Written as DNA, the CDR3 is TGCGCCAGCAGCCCCGGGACAGGGGAGTACGAGCAGTACTTC. Amino acids: CASSPGTGEYEQYF. The chain employs TRBV5-1 and TRBJ2-7, with 10 bases that match TRBD1. The CDR3 runs to 14 residues. From germline, CDR1 is SGHRS and CDR2 YFSETQ. Trimming cost V 4 bases and J 4 bases; bases outside gene matches: 5.

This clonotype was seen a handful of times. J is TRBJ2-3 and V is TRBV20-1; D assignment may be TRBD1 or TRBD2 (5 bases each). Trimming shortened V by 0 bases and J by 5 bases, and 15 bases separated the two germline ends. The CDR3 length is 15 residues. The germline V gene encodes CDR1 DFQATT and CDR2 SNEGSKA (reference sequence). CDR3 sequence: CSARDLRGVGDTQYF. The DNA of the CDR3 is TGCAGTGCTAGAGATCTCAGAGGGGTAGGAGATACGCAGTATTTT.

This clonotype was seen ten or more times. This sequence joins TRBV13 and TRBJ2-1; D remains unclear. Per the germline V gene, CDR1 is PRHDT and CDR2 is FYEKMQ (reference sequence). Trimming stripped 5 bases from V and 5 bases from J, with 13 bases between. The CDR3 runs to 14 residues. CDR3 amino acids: CASSPGDGDNEQFF. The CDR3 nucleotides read TGTGCCAGCAGCCCCGGTGACGGCGACAATGAGCAGTTCTTC. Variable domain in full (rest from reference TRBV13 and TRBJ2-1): AAGVIQSPRHLIKEKRETATLKCYPIPRHDTVYWYQQGPGQDPQFLISFYEKMQSDKGSIPDRFSAQQFSDYHSELNMSSLELGDSALYFCASSPGDGDNEQFFGPGTRLTVL.

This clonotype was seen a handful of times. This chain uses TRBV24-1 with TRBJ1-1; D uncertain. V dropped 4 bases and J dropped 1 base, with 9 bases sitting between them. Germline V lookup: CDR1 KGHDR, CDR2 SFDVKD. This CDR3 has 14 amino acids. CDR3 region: CATSEGFSNTEAFF. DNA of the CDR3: TGTGCCACCAGTGAAGGGTTTTCGAACACTGAAGCTTTCTTT.

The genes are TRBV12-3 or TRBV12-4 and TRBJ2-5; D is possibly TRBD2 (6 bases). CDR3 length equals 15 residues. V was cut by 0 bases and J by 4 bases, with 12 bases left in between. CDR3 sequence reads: CASSLAGDLTETQYF. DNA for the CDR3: TGTGCCAGCAGTTTAGCGGGGGACTTAACAGAGACCCAGTACTTC.

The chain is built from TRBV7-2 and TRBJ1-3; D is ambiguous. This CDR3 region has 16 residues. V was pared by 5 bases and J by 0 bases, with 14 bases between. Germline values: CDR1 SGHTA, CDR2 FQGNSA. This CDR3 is CASSASRIISGNTIYF. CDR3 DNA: TGTGCCAGCAGCGCATCGAGGATTATCTCTGGAAACACCATATATTTT.

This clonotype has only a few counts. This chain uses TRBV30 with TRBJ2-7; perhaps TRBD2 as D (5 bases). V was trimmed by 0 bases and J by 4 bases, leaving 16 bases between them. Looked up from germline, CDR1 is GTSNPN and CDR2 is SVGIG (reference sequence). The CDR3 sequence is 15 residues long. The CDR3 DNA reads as TGTGCCTGGAGTGTACAAGGGAATCGGGGATACGAGCAGTACTTC. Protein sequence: CAWSVQGNRGYEQYF.

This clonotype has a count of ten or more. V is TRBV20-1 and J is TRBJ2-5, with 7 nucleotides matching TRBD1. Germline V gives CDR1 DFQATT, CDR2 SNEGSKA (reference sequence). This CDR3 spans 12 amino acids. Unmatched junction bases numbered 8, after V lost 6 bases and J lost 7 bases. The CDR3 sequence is CSAPDRAGTQYF. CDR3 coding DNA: TGCAGTGCCCCAGACAGGGCGGGGACCCAGTACTTC.

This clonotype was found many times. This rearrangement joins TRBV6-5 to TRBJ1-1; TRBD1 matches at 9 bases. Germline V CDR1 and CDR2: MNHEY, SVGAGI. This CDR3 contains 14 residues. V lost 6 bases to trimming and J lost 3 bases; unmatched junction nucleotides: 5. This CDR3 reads CASRSGQGYTEAFF. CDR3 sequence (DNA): TGTGCCAGCAGGTCGGGACAGGGTTACACTGAAGCTTTCTTT.

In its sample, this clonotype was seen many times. In DNA form, the CDR3 reads TGCAGTGCTAGAACCCAGGGGAGGAACACCGGGGAGCTGTTTTTT. It encodes CSARTQGRNTGELFF. V gene TRBV20-1 combines with J gene TRBJ2-2; possibly TRBD1 for D (6 bases). This CDR3 is built from 15 residues. Germline V CDR1 and CDR2: DFQATT, SNEGSKA (reference sequence). V lost 2 bases to trimming and J lost 1 base, with 11 bases between them.

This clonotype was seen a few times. This CDR3 reads CASSFRGRGVQETQYF. As DNA, the CDR3 is TGTGCCAGCAGCTTTCGGGGGCGCGGTGTCCAAGAGACCCAGTACTTC. This chain links TRBV5-5 with TRBJ2-5; the D call may be TRBD1 or TRBD2 (6 bases each). Trimming pared 2 bases from V and 1 base from J, leaving 15 bases between. CDR1 is SGHKS, CDR2 YYEKEE, per germline (reference sequence). The CDR3 totals 16 residues.

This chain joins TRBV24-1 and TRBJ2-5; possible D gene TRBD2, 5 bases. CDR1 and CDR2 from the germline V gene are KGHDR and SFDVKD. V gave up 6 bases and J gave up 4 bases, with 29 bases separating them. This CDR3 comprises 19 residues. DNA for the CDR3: TGTGCCACCAGTCACAGCGGCCCGGTTAATTTACGGGTTGCAGAGACCCAGTACTTC. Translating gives CATSHSGPVNLRVAETQYF.

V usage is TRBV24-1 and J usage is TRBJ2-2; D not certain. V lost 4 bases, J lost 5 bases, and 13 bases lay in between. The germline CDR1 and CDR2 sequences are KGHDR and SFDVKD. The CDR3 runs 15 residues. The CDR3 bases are TGTGCCACCAGTGACCCCCGGTTTGAGACCGGGGAGCTGTTTTTT. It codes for CATSDPRFETGELFF.

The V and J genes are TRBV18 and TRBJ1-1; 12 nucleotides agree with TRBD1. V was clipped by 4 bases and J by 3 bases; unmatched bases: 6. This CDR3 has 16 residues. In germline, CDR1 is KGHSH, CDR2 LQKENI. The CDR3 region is CASSLQGTGGHTEAFF. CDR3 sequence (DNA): TGTGCCAGCTCACTCCAGGGGACAGGGGGCCACACTGAAGCTTTCTTT.